This T cell receptor (beta chain) was recorded in a study of blood T cells in healthy people across ages (dated by TCRdb to between 2015 and 2017). Turning to the overall study: In model experiments, template switching captured about one uniquely barcoded TCR beta cDNA molecule for every two T cells. Using deep sequencing normalized with unique cDNA molecular identifiers, the study measured how TCR beta repertoire diversity changes with age. Four age groups were formed from the donors: young (average roughly 15 years), middle-aged (approximately 40), aged (approximately 60) and long-lived (roughly 81). Donors of different ages were randomly distributed across sequencing lanes to avoid experimental bias. The study analyzed two additional independent replicas of 1 million unique cDNA reads from the same blood draw for two donors, one aged 18 to 29 and one aged 80 or older. What the authors observed across the whole study: Compared with the aged group, more naive CD4+ T cells, fewer expanded clones and increased TCR diversity were shown by the long-lived group, suggesting age selection. The CMV infection status of donors was not known, potentially confounding age-related changes in expanded clonotypes. Since profiling was done on bulk unsorted PBMCs, naive and antigen-experienced compartments could not be conclusively compared. Observed TCR beta diversity correlated strongly with the percentage of naive T cells measured by flow cytometry. Observed TCR beta diversity per million T cells fell roughly linearly with age, and a significant reduction was already apparent by age around 39. Estimates of total diversity based on one million sequenced T cells were considered lower bounds and underestimates.

Donors were a few dozen systemically healthy Caucasian individuals from Russia aged 6 to 90 years. Each donor gave 8 to 10 milliliters of peripheral blood, collected into EDTA-treated Vacutainer tubes. Ficoll-Paque density-gradient centrifugation was used to isolate PBMCs, with at least 6.5 million per sample. Total RNA, at least 5.5 micrograms per sample, was extracted from PBMCs with Trizol reagent. Naive CD45RAhigh/CD27high T cell percentages were measured by flow cytometry on a PBMC aliquot from every donor. The library was obtained by 5' RACE. The instrument given in TCRdb is Illumina HiSeq 2500. The second PCR ran for about 6 to 11 cycles and used a J-beta primer mix along with a sample-barcoded 5' primer. Each TCR beta cDNA molecule received a unique molecular identifier from a template-switch 5' adaptor carrying 12 random nucleotides. Each sample yielded at least 3 million CDR3-containing paired-end reads. First-strand cDNA was synthesized from all RNA with the Mint cDNA synthesis kit, primed by a TRBC-specific oligonucleotide. Following uracil-DNA glycosylase treatment, all cDNA underwent a first 18-cycle PCR with the universal primers M1SS and BC2_uni_R. The authors' analysis ran thus. For normalization, 1 million high-quality reads were randomly selected from each sample, with every read carrying a distinct molecular identifier. Instead of being binned into consensus sequences, reads with shared molecular identifiers were discarded. MiTCR, with a Q25 quality threshold and the strictest error-elimination algorithm, was used for CDR3 identification, clonotype clustering and error correction. A nonparametric unseen species model with Euler transformation was used to estimate lower-bound total TCR beta diversity. In-frame beta chains were kept once TCRdb had trimmed the public reads at Q25 with fastp and called clones with MiXCR. Duplicate CDR3 protein sequences are folded into a single record with the most common DNA and genes. The V and J calls and clone size are TCRdb's, not the authors'. In this sample the table shows 450,000 to 700,000 distinct CDR3 sequences, about 26% of which occur a single time. The ten largest clonotypes hold less than 20% of the sample.

The sample holds one count of this clonotype. This receptor's antigen is unknown. Base-call qualities are not available, and no considerably larger clone is one nucleotide away. This TCR derives from a woman aged 70-85 years in good health. The sample taken for sequencing was blood.

The CDR3 sequence is CASSWWELDTQYF. DNA sequence: TGTGCCAGCAGTTGGTGGGAACTAGATACGCAGTATTTT. The rearranged chain carries TRBV11-3 and TRBJ2-3; the D gene is not confidently resolved. Trimming removed 6 bases from V and 5 bases from J, leaving 12 bases between the germline ends. Spanning cysteine to phenylalanine, the CDR3 consists of 13 amino acids. Of the read, only the CDR3 DNA is kept; its 39 bases are in frame from base 1. CDR1 and CDR2, per the germline V gene, are SGHNT and YENEEA.